The entry below gives a single T cell receptor beta chain sequence along with its context. Clones were sequenced by immunoSEQ multiplex PCR, and TCRdb holds only the in-frame ones, with some missing. The data hold almost 750,000 clones, with around 70% observed a single time. The data stem from a study of shared clonotypes between healthy human individuals. V lost 10 bases to trimming and J lost 6 bases; unmatched junction nucleotides: 13. Germline lookup yields CDR1 SNHLY and CDR2 FYNNEI. The CDR3 consists of 14 residues. The receptor was isolated from a woman in her twenties or thirties in good health. The chain has TRBV2 and TRBJ2-7; TRBD1 matches at 9 bases. The sample taken for sequencing was memory CD4+ T cells sorted from blood. Subset of the sample: CD45RA-negative fraction. The chain's CDR3 is CATKGGTGSLEQYF. As DNA, the CDR3 is TGTGCCACAAAAGGGGGGACAGGGTCTCTCGAGCAGTACTTC.